The 14 T cell receptor beta chains in this list originate from one sample, sequenced in a study of cytomegalovirus exposure and HLA in healthy donors. It was with 60 Vbeta and 13 Jbeta primers that the PCR ran. TCRdb's copy holds only in-frame clones and misses some; the assay was immunoSEQ multiplex PCR. The sample yields about 140,000 clones, over 65% seen once. Material: PBMCs. These receptors were obtained from a male donor in good health and CMV-seronegative.

V usage is TRBV28 and J usage is TRBJ1-1, with D tentatively TRBD1 (6 bases). CDR1 is MDHEN, CDR2 SYDVKM, per germline. V lost 8 bases and J 7 bases, leaving 14 bases between the germline ends. This CDR3 region has 12 residues. Here the CDR3 DNA reads TGTGCCAGCCTTGGGGGGGGCGTTGAAGCTTTCTTT. This translates into CASLGGGVEAFF.

The chain carries TRBV27 and TRBJ1-4; D is perhaps TRBD1 (6 bases). The CDR3 spans 14 residues. From germline, CDR1 is MNHEY and CDR2 SMNVEV (reference sequence). Trimming shortened V by 6 bases and J by 0 bases, and 8 bases separated the two germline ends. As DNA, the CDR3 is TGTGCCAGCAGAAGGACAGCAACTAATGAAAAACTGTTTTTT. It codes for CASRRTATNEKLFF.

J is TRBJ2-5 and V is TRBV9; 11 bases align to TRBD2. The J call is in doubt because the DNA end fits TRBJ2-7 better. The CDR3 has 15 amino acids. The germline V gene has CDR1 SGDLS and CDR2 YYNGEE. CDR3 sequence (DNA): TGTGCCAGCAGCGAGATAGCGGGAGGGCCCTACGAGCAGTACTTC. Amino acids: CASSEIAGGPYEQYF.

This chain connects TRBV27 to TRBJ1-5; 9 bases agree with TRBD1. The CDR3 extends over 13 amino acids. The trim removed 6 bases at V and 7 bases at J, leaving 4 bases unmatched. Germline CDR1 MNHEY, CDR2 SMNVEV (reference sequence). CDR3 residues: CASRGTGFQPQHF. The CDR3 bases are TGTGCCAGCAGAGGGACAGGGTTCCAGCCCCAGCATTTT.

This rearrangement joins TRBV7-6 to TRBJ2-1; tentative D call: TRBD2 (6 bases). The CDR3 extends over 16 amino acids. Germline V gives CDR1 SGHVS, CDR2 FNYEAQ. The ends were cut back, 4 bases at V and 5 bases at J, with 18 bases in the middle. The CDR3 sequence: CASSYPTTGENNEQFF. In nucleotides, the CDR3 is TGTGCCAGCAGCTACCCCACGACGGGAGAAAACAATGAGCAGTTCTTC.

In this sample, this clone turned up once. The chain uses TRBV7-2 and TRBJ2-7; 7 positions agree with TRBD2. The CDR3 covers 13 residues. The germline CDR1 and CDR2 sequences are SGHTA and FQGNSA. Unmatched junction bases numbered 7, after V lost 6 bases and J lost 5 bases. The CDR3 region is CASSLGGGNEQYF. Here the CDR3 DNA reads TGTGCCAGCAGTCTTGGGGGGGGAAACGAGCAGTACTTC.

The V gene is TRBV27, the J gene TRBJ2-7; D uncertain. This CDR3 comprises 13 residues. Looked up from germline, CDR1 is MNHEY and CDR2 is SMNVEV (reference sequence). V was trimmed by 0 bases and J by 5 bases, leaving 8 bases between them. The CDR3 protein is CASSLSGRNEQYF. CDR3 bases: TGTGCCAGCAGTTTATCTGGCAGGAACGAGCAGTACTTC.

V and J are TRBV18 and TRBJ2-5; TRBD2 agrees at 7 bases. The CDR3 contains 15 residues. Germline CDR1 KGHSH, CDR2 LQKENI. After removal of 2 bases from V and 4 bases from J, the junction contained 7 bases not matched to a gene. This chain's CDR3 is CASSPSTSVGETQYF. Written as DNA, the CDR3 is TGTGCCAGCTCACCATCCACTAGCGTGGGAGAGACCCAGTACTTC.

The rearrangement uses TRBV4-3 and TRBJ2-7; 9 bases agree with TRBD2. From germline, CDR1 is LGHNA and CDR2 YSLEER. Unmatched junction bases numbered 15, after V lost 0 bases and J lost 3 bases. The CDR3 length is 19 residues. The CDR3 DNA reads as TGCGCCAGCAGCCAAGAAGGATCGGGGGCAGGAGCGGGAGGCTACGAGCAGTACTTC. It translates to CASSQEGSGAGAGGYEQYF.

The chain links TRBV2 to TRBJ2-7, with D unclear. The V end lost 8 bases, the J end lost 4 bases, and 9 bases lay between the germline ends. The CDR3 covers 11 residues. The germline V gene encodes CDR1 SNHLY and CDR2 FYNNEI. CDR3 nucleotides: TGTGCCAGCGGTACTCGTTACGAGCAGTACTTC. This encodes CASGTRYEQYF.

The sample holds one count of this clone. V gene TRBV9 combines with J gene TRBJ2-7; TRBD2 is a possible D gene (6 bases). Trimming removed 3 bases from V and 2 bases from J, with 9 bases in between. The CDR3 is made up of 13 amino acids. Germline V gives CDR1 SGDLS, CDR2 YYNGEE. CDR3 residues: CASSGDWPYEQYF. In DNA form, the CDR3 reads TGTGCCAGCAGCGGGGACTGGCCCTACGAGCAGTACTTC.

V usage is TRBV19 and J usage is TRBJ2-7; a weak D match, TRBD1 (7 bases). V was pared by 6 bases and J by 3 bases, with 18 bases between. The germline V gene encodes CDR1 LNHDA and CDR2 SQIVND (reference sequence). The CDR3 runs 15 residues. The CDR3 protein is CASSKDGGGLYEQYF. DNA of the CDR3: TGTGCCAGTAGCAAGGACGGAGGGGGCCTCTACGAGCAGTACTTC. Full variable domain (remainder filled in from reference TRBV19 and TRBJ2-7): DGGITQSPKYLFRKEGQNVTLSCEQNLNHDAMYWYRQDPGQGLRLIYYSQIVNDFQKGDIAEGYSVSREKKESFPLTVTSAQKNPTAFYLCASSKDGGGLYEQYFGPGTRLTVT.

This clone appeared a few times. The chain uses TRBV19 and TRBJ1-1; possibly TRBD1 for D (6 bases). Looked up from germline, CDR1 is LNHDA and CDR2 is SQIVND (reference sequence). V was clipped by 4 bases and J by 1 base, with 10 bases between them. The CDR3 is 14 residues long. CDR3 in DNA: TGTGCCAGTAGTAAGGACAGAGAGAACACTGAAGCTTTCTTT. This gives the protein CASSKDRENTEAFF.

The chain is built from TRBV28 and TRBJ2-7; D perhaps matches TRBD2 (5 bases). Germline CDR1 reads MDHEN; CDR2 reads SYDVKM. The CDR3 is 13 residues long. The V and J ends lost 7 bases and 0 bases respectively, with 10 bases between them. The CDR3 here is CASTGRPSYEQYF. DNA for the CDR3: TGTGCCAGCACGGGAAGGCCCTCCTACGAGCAGTACTTC.